This T cell receptor beta chain was sequenced during a study of blood T cell repertoires in COVID-19. Study summary: In each case, the material was cDNA or gDNA derived from T cells, B-cell-depleted T cells, or PBMCs.

Sequencing was performed with immunoSEQ multiplex PCR; in TCRdb, only in-frame clones are kept and a portion is missing. The table records some 300,000 clones, about nine tenths of them present only once. The germline V gene encodes CDR1 SGHNT and CDR2 YENEEA. J was trimmed by 2 bases and V by 4 bases; bases with no gene match: 2. The CDR3 sequence is 14 residues long. Clinical histories supplied by participants themselves formed the basis of cohort assignment. Recovered status applied to Cohort 3 donors who had two consecutive negative PCRs. It also applied to those with clearance or with symptom resolution.

The sequence derives from a woman aged 40 to 50 who had recovered from COVID-19. Sequencing was done on a sample of PBMCs or T cells enriched from blood (not recorded which). The rearrangement uses TRBV11-3 and TRBJ2-3; 8 bases line up with TRBD2. CDR3 sequence: CASSSGGFTDTQYF. In DNA form, the CDR3 reads TGTGCCAGCAGCTCGGGGGGGTTCACAGATACGCAGTATTTT.